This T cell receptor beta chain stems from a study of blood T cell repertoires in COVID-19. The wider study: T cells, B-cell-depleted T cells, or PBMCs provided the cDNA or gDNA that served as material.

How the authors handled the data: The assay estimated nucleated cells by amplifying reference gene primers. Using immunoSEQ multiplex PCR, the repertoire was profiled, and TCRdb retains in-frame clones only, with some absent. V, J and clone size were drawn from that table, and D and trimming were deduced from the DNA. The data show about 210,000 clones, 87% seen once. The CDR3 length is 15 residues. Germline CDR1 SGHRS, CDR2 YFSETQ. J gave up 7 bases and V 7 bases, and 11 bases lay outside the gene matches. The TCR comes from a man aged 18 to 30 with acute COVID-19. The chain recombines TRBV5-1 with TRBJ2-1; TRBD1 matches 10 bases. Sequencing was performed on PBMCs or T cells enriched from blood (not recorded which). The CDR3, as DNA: TGCGCCAGCGACTCTAGGACAGGGGGTGGGAATGAGCAGTTCTTC. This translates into CASDSRTGGGNEQFF.